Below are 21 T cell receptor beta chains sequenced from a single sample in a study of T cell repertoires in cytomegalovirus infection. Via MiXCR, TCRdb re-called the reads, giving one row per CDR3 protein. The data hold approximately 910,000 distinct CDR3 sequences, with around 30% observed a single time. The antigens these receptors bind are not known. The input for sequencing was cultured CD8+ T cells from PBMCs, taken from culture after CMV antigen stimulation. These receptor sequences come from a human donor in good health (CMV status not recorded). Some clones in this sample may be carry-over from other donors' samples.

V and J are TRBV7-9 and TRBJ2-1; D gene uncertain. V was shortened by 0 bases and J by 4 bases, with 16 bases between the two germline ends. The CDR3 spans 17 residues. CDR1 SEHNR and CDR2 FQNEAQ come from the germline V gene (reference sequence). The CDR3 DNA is TGTGCCAGCAGCTTAGCCTCGCAGGTACCCGATTACAATGAGCAGTTCTTC. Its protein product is CASSLASQVPDYNEQFF.

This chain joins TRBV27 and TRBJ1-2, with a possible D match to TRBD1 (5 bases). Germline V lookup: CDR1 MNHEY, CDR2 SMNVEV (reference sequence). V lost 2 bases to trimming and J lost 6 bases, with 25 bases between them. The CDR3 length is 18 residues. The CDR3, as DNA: TGTGCCAGCAGTTTACACCCGTCCGGGACCCCGAATTCGGATGGCTACACCTTC. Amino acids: CASSLHPSGTPNSDGYTF.

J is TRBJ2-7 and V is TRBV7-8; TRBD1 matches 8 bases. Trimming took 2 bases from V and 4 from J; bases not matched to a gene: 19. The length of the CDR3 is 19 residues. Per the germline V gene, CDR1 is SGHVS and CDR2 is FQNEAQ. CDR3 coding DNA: TGTGCCAGCAGCTTACCCCGGCCCGGACAGGGTATAGATGCTTACGAGCAGTACTTC. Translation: CASSLPRPGQGIDAYEQYF. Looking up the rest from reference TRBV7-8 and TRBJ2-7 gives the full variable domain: GAGVSQSPRYKVAKRGQDVALRCDPISGHVSLFWYQQALGQGPEFLTYFQNEAQLDKSGLPSDRFFAERPEGSVSTLKIQRTQQEDSAVYLCASSLPRPGQGIDAYEQYFGPGTRLTVT.

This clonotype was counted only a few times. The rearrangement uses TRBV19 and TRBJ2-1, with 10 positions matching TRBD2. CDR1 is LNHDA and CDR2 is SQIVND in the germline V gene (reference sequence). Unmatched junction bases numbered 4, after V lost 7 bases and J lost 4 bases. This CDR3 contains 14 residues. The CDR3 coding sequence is TGTGCCAGTACCCAGCGGGGGGGTTACAATGAGCAGTTCTTC. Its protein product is CASTQRGGYNEQFF.

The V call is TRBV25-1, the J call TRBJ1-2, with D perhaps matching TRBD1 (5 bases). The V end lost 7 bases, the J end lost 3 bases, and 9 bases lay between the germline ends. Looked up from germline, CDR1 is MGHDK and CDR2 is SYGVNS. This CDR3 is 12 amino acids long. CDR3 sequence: CASTWGDYGYTF. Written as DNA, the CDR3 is TGTGCCAGCACCTGGGGCGACTATGGCTACACCTTC.

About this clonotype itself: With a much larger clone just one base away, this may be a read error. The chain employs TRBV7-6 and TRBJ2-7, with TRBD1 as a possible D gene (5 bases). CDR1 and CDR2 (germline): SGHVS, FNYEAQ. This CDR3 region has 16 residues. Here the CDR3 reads CASSLNPGPSSYKQYV. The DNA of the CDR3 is TGTGCCAGCAGCTTAAATCCAGGGCCTTCCTCCTACAAGCAGTACGTC.

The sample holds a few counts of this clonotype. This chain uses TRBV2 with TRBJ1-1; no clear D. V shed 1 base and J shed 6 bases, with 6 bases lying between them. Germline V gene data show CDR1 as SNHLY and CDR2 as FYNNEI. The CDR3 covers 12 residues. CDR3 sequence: CASSEVIPEAFF. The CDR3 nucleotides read TGTGCCAGCAGTGAAGTAATTCCTGAAGCTTTCTTT.

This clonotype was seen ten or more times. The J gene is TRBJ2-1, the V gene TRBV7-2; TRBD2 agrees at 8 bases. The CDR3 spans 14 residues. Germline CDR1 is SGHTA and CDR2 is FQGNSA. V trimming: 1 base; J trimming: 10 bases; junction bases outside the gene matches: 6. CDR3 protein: CASSLGIAGLEQFF. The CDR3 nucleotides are TGTGCCAGCAGCTTAGGGATAGCGGGGCTGGAGCAGTTCTTC.

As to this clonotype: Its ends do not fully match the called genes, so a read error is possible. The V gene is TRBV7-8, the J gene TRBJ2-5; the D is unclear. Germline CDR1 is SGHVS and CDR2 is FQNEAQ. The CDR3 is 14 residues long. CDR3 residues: CASNLALPRETQYF. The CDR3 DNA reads TGTGCCAGCAACTTAGCTCTCCCTAGGGAGACCCAGTACTTC.

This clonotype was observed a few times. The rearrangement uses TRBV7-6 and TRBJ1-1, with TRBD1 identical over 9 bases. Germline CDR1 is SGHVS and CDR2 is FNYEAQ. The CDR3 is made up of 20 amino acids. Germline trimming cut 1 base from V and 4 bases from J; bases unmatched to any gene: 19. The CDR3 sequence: CASSLVKGTGLGFGVTEAFF. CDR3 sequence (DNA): TGTGCCAGCAGCTTAGTTAAGGGGACAGGGCTGGGTTTTGGAGTCACTGAAGCTTTCTTT. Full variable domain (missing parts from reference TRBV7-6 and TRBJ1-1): GAGVSQSPRYKVTKRGQDVALRCDPISGHVSLYWYRQALGQGPEFLTYFNYEAQQDKSGLPNDRFSAERPEGSISTLTIQRTEQRDSAMYRCASSLVKGTGLGFGVTEAFFGQGTRLTVV.

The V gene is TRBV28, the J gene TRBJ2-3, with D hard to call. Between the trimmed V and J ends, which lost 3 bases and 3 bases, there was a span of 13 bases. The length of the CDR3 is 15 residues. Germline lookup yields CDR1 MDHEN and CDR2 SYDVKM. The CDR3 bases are TGTGCCAGCAGTTTCGGTTTGAGGAAAACAGATACGCAGTATTTT. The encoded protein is CASSFGLRKTDTQYF.

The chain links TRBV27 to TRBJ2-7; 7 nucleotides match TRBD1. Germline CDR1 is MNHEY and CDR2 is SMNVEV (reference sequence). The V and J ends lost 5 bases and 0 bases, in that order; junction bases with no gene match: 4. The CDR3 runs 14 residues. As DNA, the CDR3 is TGTGCCAGCAGTCCCAGGGGGAGCTCCTACGAGCAGTACGTC. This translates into CASSPRGSSYEQYV.

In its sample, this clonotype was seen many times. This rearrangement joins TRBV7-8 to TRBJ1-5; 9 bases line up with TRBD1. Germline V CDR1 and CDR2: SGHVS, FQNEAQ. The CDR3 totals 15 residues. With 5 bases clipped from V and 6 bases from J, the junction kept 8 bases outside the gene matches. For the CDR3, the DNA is TGTGCCAGCAGCACCACAGGGGGCTGGGGTCAGCCCCAGCATTTT. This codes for CASSTTGGWGQPQHF. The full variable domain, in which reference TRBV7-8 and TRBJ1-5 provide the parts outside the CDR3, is GAGVSQSPRYKVAKRGQDVALRCDPISGHVSLFWYQQALGQGPEFLTYFQNEAQLDKSGLPSDRFFAERPEGSVSTLKIQRTQQEDSAVYLCASSTTGGWGQPQHFGDGTRLSIL.

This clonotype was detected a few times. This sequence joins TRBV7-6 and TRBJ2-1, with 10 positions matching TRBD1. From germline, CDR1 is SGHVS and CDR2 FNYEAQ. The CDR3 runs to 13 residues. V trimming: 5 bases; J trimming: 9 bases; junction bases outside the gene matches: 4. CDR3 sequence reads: CASSGGQGSEQFF. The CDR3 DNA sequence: TGTGCCAGCAGCGGGGGACAGGGGAGTGAGCAGTTCTTC. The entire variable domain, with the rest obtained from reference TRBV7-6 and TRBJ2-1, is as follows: GAGVSQSPRYKVTKRGQDVALRCDPISGHVSLYWYRQALGQGPEFLTYFNYEAQQDKSGLPNDRFSAERPEGSISTLTIQRTEQRDSAMYRCASSGGQGSEQFFGPGTRLTVL.

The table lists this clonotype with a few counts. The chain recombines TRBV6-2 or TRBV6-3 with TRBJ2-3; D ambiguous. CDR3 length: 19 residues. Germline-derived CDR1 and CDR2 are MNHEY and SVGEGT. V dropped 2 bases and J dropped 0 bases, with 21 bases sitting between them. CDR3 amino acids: CASSYLQVPADISTDTQYF. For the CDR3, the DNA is TGTGCCAGCAGTTACCTCCAAGTCCCCGCCGACATTAGCACAGATACGCAGTATTTT.

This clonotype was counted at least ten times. The CDR3 DNA reads TGTGCCAGCAGTACCCCGATGACAGTGAACACTGAAGCTTTCTTT. Amino acids: CASSTPMTVNTEAFF. The J gene is TRBJ1-1, the V gene TRBV7-2; D may be TRBD1 (5 bases). Germline CDR1 reads SGHTA; CDR2 reads FQGNSA. This CDR3 contains 15 residues. Trimming shortened V by 6 bases and J by 0 bases, and 14 bases separated the two germline ends. The complete variable domain, with remaining parts taken from reference TRBV7-2 and TRBJ1-1, reads GAGVSQSPSNKVTEKGKDVELRCDPISGHTALYWYRQSLGQGLEFLIYFQGNSAPDKSGLPSDRFSAERTGGSVSTLTIQRTQQEDSAVYLCASSTPMTVNTEAFFGQGTRLTVV.

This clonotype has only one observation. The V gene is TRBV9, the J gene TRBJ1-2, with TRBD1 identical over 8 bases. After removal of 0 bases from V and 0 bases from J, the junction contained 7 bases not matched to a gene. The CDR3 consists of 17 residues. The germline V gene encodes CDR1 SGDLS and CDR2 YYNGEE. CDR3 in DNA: TGTGCCAGCAGCGTAGCCCAGGACAGGGAAGCTAACTATGGCTACACCTTC. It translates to CASSVAQDREANYGYTF.

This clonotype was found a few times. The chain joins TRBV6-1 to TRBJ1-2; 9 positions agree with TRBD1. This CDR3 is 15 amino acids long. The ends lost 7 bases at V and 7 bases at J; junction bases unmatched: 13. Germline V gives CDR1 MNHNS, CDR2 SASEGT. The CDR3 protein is CASTERDREAGGYTF. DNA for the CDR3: TGTGCCAGCACCGAACGGGACAGGGAGGCGGGTGGCTACACCTTC.

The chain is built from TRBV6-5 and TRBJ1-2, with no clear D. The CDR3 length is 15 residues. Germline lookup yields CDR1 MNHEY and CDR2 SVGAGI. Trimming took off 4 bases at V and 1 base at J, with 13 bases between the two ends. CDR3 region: CASSWQIDVNYGYTF. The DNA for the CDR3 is TGTGCCAGCAGTTGGCAAATCGATGTTAACTATGGCTACACCTTC.

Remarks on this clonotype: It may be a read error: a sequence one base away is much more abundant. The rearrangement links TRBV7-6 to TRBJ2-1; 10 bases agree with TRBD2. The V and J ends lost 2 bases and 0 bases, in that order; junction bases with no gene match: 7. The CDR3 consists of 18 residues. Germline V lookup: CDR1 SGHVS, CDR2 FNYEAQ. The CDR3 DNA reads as TGTGCCAGCAGCTTACTAGCGGGGGCCATACACTCCTACAATGAGCAGTTCTTC. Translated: CASSLLAGAIHSYNEQFF.

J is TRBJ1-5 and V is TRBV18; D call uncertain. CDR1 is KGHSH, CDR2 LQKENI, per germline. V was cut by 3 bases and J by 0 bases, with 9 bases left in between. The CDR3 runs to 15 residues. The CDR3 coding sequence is TGTGCCAGCTCACCTAAACGGAATAGCAATCAGCCCCAGCATTTT. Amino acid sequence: CASSPKRNSNQPQHF.